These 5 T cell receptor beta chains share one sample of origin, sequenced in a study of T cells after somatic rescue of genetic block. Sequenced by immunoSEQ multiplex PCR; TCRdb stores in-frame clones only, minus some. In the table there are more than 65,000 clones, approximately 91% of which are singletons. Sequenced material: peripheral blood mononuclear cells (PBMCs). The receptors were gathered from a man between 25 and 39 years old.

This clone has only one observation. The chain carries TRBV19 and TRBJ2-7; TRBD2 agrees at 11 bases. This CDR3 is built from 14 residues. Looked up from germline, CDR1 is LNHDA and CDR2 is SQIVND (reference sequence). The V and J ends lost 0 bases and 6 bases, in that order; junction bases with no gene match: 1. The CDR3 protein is CASSIEGLAGEQYF. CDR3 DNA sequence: TGTGCCAGTAGTATAGAAGGACTAGCGGGCGAGCAGTACTTC. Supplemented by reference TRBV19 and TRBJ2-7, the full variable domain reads DGGITQSPKYLFRKEGQNVTLSCEQNLNHDAMYWYRQDPGQGLRLIYYSQIVNDFQKGDIAEGYSVSREKKESFPLTVTSAQKNPTAFYLCASSIEGLAGEQYFGPGTRLTVT.

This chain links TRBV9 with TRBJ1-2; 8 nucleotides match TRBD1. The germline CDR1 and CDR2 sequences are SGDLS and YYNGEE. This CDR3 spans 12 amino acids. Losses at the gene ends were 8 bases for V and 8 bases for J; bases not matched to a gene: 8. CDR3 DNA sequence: TGTGCCAGTGCAGGACAGGGATGGGGCTACACCTTC. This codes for CASAGQGWGYTF. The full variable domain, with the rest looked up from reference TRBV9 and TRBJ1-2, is DSGVTQTPKHLITATGQRVTLRCSPRSGDLSVYWYQQSLDQGLQFLIQYYNGEERAKGNILERFSAQQFPDLHSELNLSSLELGDSALYFCASAGQGWGYTFGSGTRLTVV.

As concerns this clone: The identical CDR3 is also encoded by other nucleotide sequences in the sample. CDR3 region: CASSRLGVNTGELFF. DNA for the CDR3: TGTGCCAGCAGCCGACTTGGGGTGAACACCGGGGAGCTGTTTTTT. The chain links TRBV7-9 to TRBJ2-2; D not certain. V lost 5 bases, J lost 1 base, and 11 bases lay in between. This CDR3 has 15 amino acids. The germline CDR1 and CDR2 sequences are SEHNR and FQNEAQ (reference sequence).

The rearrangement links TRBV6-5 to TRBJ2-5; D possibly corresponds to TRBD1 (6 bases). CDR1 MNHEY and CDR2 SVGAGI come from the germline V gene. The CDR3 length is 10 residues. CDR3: CAGGRETQYF. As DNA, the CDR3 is TGTGCAGGGGGTAGGGAGACCCAGTACTTC.

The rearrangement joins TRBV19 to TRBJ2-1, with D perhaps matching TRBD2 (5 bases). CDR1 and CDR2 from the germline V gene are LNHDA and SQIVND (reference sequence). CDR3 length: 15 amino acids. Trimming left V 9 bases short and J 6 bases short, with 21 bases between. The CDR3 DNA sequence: TGTGCCAGCCAAGCACCCTCTTTGGGAGCCAATGAGCAGTTCTTC. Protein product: CASQAPSLGANEQFF.